The next 4 T cell receptor beta chains were all read from a single sample in a study of Ad26.COV2.S vaccination and SARS-CoV-2 variants (dated by TCRdb to the early 2020s). Library construction relied on the immunoSEQ multiplex PCR assay. TCRdb's version of the immuneACCESS table is confined to in-frame rearrangements and falls short of the full clone set. An unresolved V gene accounts for under half of the shortfall where checked; the remainder is of unknown origin. The sample table records about 240,000 clones; roughly 88% of these occur just once. The ten biggest clones cover around 10% of the sample. Per the publication, the treatment or condition label means: roughly 19 received Ad26.COV2.S at low or high dose, single or two shots; roughly 5 received placebo; per-sample allocation not given. Repertoires of vaccine and placebo recipients were sequenced from samples collected on day 63 after the first injection.

The specimen comprised peripheral blood, sampled in a trial of Ad26.COV2.S vaccine versus placebo. The receptors come from a person between 18 and 65 years old who received the Ad26.COV2.S COVID-19 vaccine or a placebo.

This chain's CDR3 is CASSLGSTGYNEQFF. CDR3 bases: TGCGCCAGCAGCTTGGGCTCGACAGGGTACAATGAGCAGTTCTTC. The chain has TRBV5-1 and TRBJ2-1; 7 bases map to TRBD1. The junction had 4 bases not matched to a gene; V was cut back by 0 bases and J by 4 bases. CDR1 and CDR2 from the germline V gene are SGHRS and YFSETQ. CDR3 length: 15 amino acids.

J is TRBJ2-7 and V is TRBV6-1; D unclear. V was shortened by 2 bases and J by 3 bases, with 11 bases between the two germline ends. CDR1 is MNHNS, CDR2 SASEGT, per germline. The CDR3 length is 14 residues. CDR3 sequence reads: CASSEWEVLYEQYF. The CDR3 region has the DNA TGTGCCAGCAGTGAATGGGAAGTACTCTACGAGCAGTACTTC.

V usage is TRBV28 and J usage is TRBJ2-7, with 7 bases matching TRBD1. The length of the CDR3 is 14 residues. Germline assignment: CDR1 MDHEN and CDR2 SYDVKM. The J segment lost 3 bases and the V segment lost 5 bases, leaving 7 bases of the junction unmatched. CDR3 in DNA: TGTGCCAGCAGTCAGACAGGGTTGCTCTACGAGCAGTACTTC. Translating it yields CASSQTGLLYEQYF.

This clone has more than one count but fewer than ten. CDR3 bases: TGTGCCAGCAGAAGAGACAACGGAAACACCATATATTTT. This sequence encodes CASRRDNGNTIYF. The J gene is TRBJ1-3, the V gene TRBV2; D remains ambiguous. The CDR3 is 13 amino acids. V lost 6 bases, J lost 4 bases, and 10 bases lay in between. The germline V gene encodes CDR1 SNHLY and CDR2 FYNNEI.